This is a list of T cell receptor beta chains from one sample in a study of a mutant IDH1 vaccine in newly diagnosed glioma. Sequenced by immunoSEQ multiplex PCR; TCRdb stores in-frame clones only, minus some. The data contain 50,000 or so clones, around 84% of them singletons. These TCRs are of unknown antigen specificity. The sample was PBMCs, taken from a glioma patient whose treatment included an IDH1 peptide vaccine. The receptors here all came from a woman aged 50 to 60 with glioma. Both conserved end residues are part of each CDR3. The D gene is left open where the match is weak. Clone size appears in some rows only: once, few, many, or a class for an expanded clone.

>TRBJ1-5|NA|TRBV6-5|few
CASSSSWGQPQHF
TGTGCCAGCAGTTCCTCATGGGGTCAGCCCCAGCATTTT
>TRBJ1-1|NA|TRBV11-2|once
CASSLDQYTEAFF
TGTGCCAGCAGCTTAGATCAGTACACTGAAGCTTTCTTT
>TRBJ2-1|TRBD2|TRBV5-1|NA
CASSAGTSVYNEQFF
TGCGCCAGCAGCGCCGGGACTAGCGTTTACAATGAGCAGTTCTTC
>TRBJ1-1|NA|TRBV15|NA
CATSPQQYTEAFF
TGTGCCACCAGCCCGCAGCAATACACTGAAGCTTTCTTT
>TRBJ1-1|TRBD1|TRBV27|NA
CASSSSGGEAFF
TGTGCCAGCAGTTCGTCAGGGGGCGAAGCTTTCTTT
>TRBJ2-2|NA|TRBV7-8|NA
CASSLGPGAVNTGELFF
TGTGCCAGCAGCTTAGGTCCGGGGGCGGTGAACACCGGGGAGCTGTTTTTT
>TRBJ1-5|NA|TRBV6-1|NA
CASRGVSNQPQHF
TGTGCCAGCAGGGGGGTTAGCAATCAGCCCCAGCATTTT
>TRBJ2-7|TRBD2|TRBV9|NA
CASSVDGLAGGEQYF
TGTGCCAGCAGCGTAGACGGACTAGCGGGGGGCGAGCAGTACTTC
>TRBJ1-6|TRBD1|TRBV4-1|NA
CASSQRTGGTGTRDSPLHF
TGCGCCAGCAGCCAAAGGACAGGGGGAACGGGTACTAGGGATTCACCCCTCCACTTT
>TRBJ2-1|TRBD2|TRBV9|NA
CASSVGTSANNEQFF
TGTGCCAGCAGCGTAGGGACTAGCGCTAACAATGAGCAGTTCTTC
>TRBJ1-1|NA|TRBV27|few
CASSLAGSYEAFF
TGTGCCAGCAGTTTGGCGGGGTCTTACGAAGCTTTCTTT
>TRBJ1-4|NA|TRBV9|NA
CASSVGGGGEKLFF
TGTGCCAGCAGCGTGGGAGGGGGAGGTGAAAAACTGTTTTTT
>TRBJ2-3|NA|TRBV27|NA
CASSFLGSGTDTQYF
TGTGCCAGCAGTTTCTTAGGATCGGGCACAGATACGCAGTATTTT
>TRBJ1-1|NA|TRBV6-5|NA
CASRHPGGGYTEAFF
TGTGCCAGCAGACACCCGGGGGGTGGGTACACTGAAGCTTTCTTT
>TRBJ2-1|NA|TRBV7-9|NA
CASSSSDSPHSYNEQFF
TGTGCCAGCAGCTCATCGGACTCTCCCCACTCCTACAATGAGCAGTTCTTC
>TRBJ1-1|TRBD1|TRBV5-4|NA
CASSTRGGGTEAFF
TGTGCCAGCTCCACCAGAGGGGGCGGCACTGAAGCTTTCTTT
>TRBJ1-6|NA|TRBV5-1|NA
CASSFAEGSPLHF
TGCGCCAGCAGCTTCGCAGAAGGTTCACCCCTCCACTTT
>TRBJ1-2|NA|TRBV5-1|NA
CASSYGRFHNYGYTF
TGCGCCAGCAGCTATGGGAGATTTCATAACTATGGCTACACCTTC
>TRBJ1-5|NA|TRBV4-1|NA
CASSHGRADQPQHF
TGCGCCAGCAGCCATGGCAGGGCAGATCAGCCCCAGCATTTT
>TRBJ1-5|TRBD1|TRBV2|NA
CASRQGVNSNQPQHF
TGTGCCAGCCGACAGGGGGTGAATAGCAATCAGCCCCAGCATTTT
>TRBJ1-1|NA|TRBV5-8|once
CASSLPTQTDRKGAFF
TGTGCCAGCAGCTTGCCCACACAGACAGATCGAAAGGGGGCTTTCTTT
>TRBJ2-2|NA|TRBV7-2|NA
CASSLRTVTGELFF
TGTGCCAGCAGCTTACGGACAGTTACCGGGGAGCTGTTTTTT
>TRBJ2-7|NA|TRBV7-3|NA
CASSSTEGEQYF
TGTGCCAGCAGCTCGACCGAAGGGGAGCAGTACTTC
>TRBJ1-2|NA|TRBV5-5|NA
CASSPYYGNLNYGYTF
TGTGCCAGCAGCCCCTATTACGGAAATTTGAACTATGGCTACACCTTC
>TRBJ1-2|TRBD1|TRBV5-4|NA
CASSLGAGGGYTF
TGTGCCAGCAGCTTGGGTGCAGGGGGTGGCTACACCTTC
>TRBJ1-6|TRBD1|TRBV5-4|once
CASSRGQGLDSPLHF
TGTGCCAGCAGCCGGGGACAGGGTTTGGATTCACCCCTCCACTTT
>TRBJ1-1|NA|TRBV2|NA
CASTRQRENTEAFF
TGTGCCAGCACTAGACAGAGGGAAAACACTGAAGCTTTCTTT
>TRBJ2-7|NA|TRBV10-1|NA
CASSERRDSYEQYF
TGCGCCAGCAGTGAACGCAGGGACTCCTACGAGCAGTACTTC
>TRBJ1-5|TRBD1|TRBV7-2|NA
CASSPGTGINQPQHF
TGTGCCAGCAGCCCCGGGACAGGGATCAATCAGCCCCAGCATTTT
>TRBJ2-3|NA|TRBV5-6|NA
CASSLGAASTDTQYF
TGTGCCAGCAGCTTGGGAGCAGCTAGCACAGATACGCAGTATTTT
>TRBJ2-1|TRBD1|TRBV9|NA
CASSGDRGAYNEQFF
TGTGCCAGCAGCGGGGACAGGGGAGCCTACAATGAGCAGTTCTTC
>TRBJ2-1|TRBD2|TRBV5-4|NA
CASSLAGLAGYNEQFF
TGTGCCAGCAGCTTGGCGGGACTAGCGGGTTACAATGAGCAGTTCTTC
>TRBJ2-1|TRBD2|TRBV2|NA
CASTSNMAGGQFF
TGTGCCAGCACCTCTAACATGGCGGGGGGCCAGTTCTTC
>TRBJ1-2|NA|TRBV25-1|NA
CASSENQGRDNYGYTF
TGTGCCAGCAGTGAAAATCAGGGCAGGGATAACTATGGCTACACCTTC
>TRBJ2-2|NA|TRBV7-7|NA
CASSLVGSGELFF
TGTGCTAGCAGCTTAGTCGGGTCGGGGGAGCTGTTTTTT
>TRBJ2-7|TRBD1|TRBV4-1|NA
CASSQDRGFVGQGGYEQYF
TGCGCCAGCAGCCAAGATCGTGGATTTGTGGGACAGGGGGGCTACGAGCAGTACTTC